These 7 T cell receptor beta chains came from one sample sequenced in a study of human T cells and chemical hapten exposure. TCRdb analysed the RACE reads with MiXCR anew, one entry per CDR3 protein. The sample includes about 110,000 distinct CDR3 sequences, approximately 12% seen only once; the top ten take around 1.5%. Time point meaning: pre-sensitization, week 0. Documented treatment: therapeutic diphenylcyclopropenone sensitization with weekly scalp DPC. The starting material was whole blood, obtained in connection with sensitization to the hapten diphenylcyclopropenone (DPC). All receptors derive from a woman aged 45 to 65 with alopecia areata. Some clones in this sample may be carry-over from other donors' samples.

This clonotype was counted only a few times. The gene calls are TRBV2 and TRBJ1-1, with D possibly TRBD1 on 5 matching bases. V shed 4 bases and J shed 4 bases, with 10 bases lying between them. The CDR3 spans 13 residues. The germline gives CDR1 SNHLY, CDR2 FYNNEI. CDR3 loop: CASSVSQGTEAFF. DNA of the CDR3: TGTGCCAGCAGTGTTTCCCAGGGCACTGAAGCTTTCTTT.

This clonotype has more than one count but fewer than ten. This rearrangement joins TRBV3-1 to TRBJ2-5; D not certain. Per germline, CDR1 LGHDT and CDR2 YNNKEL (reference sequence). CDR3 length: 16 amino acids. The ends were cut back, 4 bases at V and 2 bases at J, with 17 bases in the middle. The CDR3 sequence: CASSLDPAAIQETQYF. The CDR3, as DNA: TGTGCCAGCAGCCTGGACCCCGCGGCAATTCAAGAGACCCAGTACTTC.

This clonotype was seen only a few times. This chain links TRBV6-5 with TRBJ1-4, with a tentative D call TRBD1 (5 bases). The CDR3 totals 19 residues. V lost 5 bases and J 0 bases, leaving 22 bases between the germline ends. CDR1 is MNHEY and CDR2 is SVGAGI in the germline V gene. Here the CDR3 DNA reads TGTGCCAGCAGTCGCTTTAGACAGCAATTGAGCGCAACTAATGAAAAACTGTTTTTT. Translation gives CASSRFRQQLSATNEKLFF.

This clonotype was seen only once. The V call is TRBV7-2, the J call TRBJ1-1, with D hard to call. Trimming stripped 5 bases from V and 4 bases from J, with 20 bases between. The CDR3 has 16 amino acids. CDR1 SGHTA and CDR2 FQGNSA come from the germline V gene. In DNA, the CDR3 is TGTGCCAGCAGCCGTGTAGGGCAGAGTACTTTCACTGAAGCTTTCTTT. This codes for CASSRVGQSTFTEAFF.

This clonotype was counted only a few times. J is TRBJ1-1 and V is TRBV18; tentative D call: TRBD1 (5 bases). Germline V CDR1 and CDR2: KGHSH, LQKENI. This CDR3 is built from 12 residues. V was shortened by 6 bases and J by 6 bases, with 11 bases between the two germline ends. The CDR3 loop is CASSPGRSEAFF. In nucleotides, the CDR3 is TGTGCCAGCTCCCCGGGGCGCTCTGAAGCTTTCTTT. Looking up the rest from reference TRBV18 and TRBJ1-1 gives the full variable domain: NAGVMQNPRHLVRRRGQEARLRCSPMKGHSHVYWYRQLPEEGLKFMVYLQKENIIDESGMPKERFSAEFPKEGPSILRIQQVVRGDSAAYFCASSPGRSEAFFGQGTRLTVV.

Remarks on this clonotype: This could be a read error, since a much larger clone is one nucleotide away. The J gene is TRBJ1-5, the V gene TRBV6-5, with D maybe TRBD1 (5 bases). V was pared by 5 bases and J by 6 bases, with 17 bases between. Germline CDR1 reads MNHEY; CDR2 reads SVGAGI. The CDR3 consists of 15 residues. The CDR3 region has the DNA TGTGCCAGCAGTCCTGGGGACCGCTACATTCAGCCCCAGCATTTT. Translating it yields CASSPGDRYIQPQHF.

The V gene is TRBV5-4, the J gene TRBJ2-3; TRBD1 agrees at 7 bases. The CDR3 loop spans 15 amino acids. Germline V lookup: CDR1 SGHNT, CDR2 YYREEE (reference sequence). V lost 2 bases to trimming and J lost 1 base; unmatched junction nucleotides: 4. In DNA form, the CDR3 reads TGTGCCAGCAGCTTTTTCGACAGGGGCACAGATACGCAGTATTTT. Protein product: CASSFFDRGTDTQYF.